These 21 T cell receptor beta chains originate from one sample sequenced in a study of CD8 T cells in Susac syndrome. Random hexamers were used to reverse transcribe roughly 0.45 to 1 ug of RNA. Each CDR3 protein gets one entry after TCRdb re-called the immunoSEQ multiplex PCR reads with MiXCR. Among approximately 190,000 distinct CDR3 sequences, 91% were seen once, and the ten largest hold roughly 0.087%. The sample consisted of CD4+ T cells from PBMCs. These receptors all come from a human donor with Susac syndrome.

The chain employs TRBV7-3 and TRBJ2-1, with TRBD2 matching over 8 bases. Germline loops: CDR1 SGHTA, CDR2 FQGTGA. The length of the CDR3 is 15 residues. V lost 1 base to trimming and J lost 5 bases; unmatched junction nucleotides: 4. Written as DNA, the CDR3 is TGTGCCAGCAGCTTAAGAACTAGCGGTCACAATGAGCAGTTCTTC. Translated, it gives CASSLRTSGHNEQFF.

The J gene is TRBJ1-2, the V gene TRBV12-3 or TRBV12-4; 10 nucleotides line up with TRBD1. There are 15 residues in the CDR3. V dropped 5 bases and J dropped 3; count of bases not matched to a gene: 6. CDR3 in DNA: TGTGCCAGCAGTCCGGGACAGGGGTCGGACTATGGCTACACCTTC. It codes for CASSPGQGSDYGYTF.

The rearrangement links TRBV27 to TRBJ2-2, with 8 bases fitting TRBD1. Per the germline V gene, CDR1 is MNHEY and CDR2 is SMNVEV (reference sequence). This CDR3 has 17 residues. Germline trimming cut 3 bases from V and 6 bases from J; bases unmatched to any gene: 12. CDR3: CASSLGRGQGPAGELFF. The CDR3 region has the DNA TGTGCCAGCAGTTTGGGTCGAGGACAGGGTCCCGCCGGGGAGCTGTTTTTT.

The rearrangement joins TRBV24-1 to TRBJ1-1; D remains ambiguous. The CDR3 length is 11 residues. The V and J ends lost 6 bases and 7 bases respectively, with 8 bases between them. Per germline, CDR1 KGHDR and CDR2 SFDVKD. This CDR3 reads CATSYGGEAFF. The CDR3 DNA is TGTGCCACCAGTTACGGAGGTGAAGCTTTCTTT.

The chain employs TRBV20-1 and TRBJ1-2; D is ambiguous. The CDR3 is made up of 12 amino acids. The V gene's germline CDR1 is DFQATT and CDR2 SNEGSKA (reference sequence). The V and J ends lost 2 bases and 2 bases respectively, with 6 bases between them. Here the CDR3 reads CSARTPNYGYTF. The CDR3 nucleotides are TGCAGTGCTAGAACACCAAACTATGGCTACACCTTC.

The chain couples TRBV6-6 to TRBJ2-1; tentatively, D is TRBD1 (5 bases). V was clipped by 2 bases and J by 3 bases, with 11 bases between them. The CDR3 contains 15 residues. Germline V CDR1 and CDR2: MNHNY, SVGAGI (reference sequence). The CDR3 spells CASSYGQGFYNEQFF. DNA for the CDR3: TGTGCCAGCAGTTACGGCCAGGGATTCTACAATGAGCAGTTCTTC.

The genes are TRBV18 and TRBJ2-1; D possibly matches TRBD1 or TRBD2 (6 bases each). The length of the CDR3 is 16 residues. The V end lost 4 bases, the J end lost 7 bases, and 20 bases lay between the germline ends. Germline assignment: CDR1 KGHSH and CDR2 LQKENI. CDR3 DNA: TGTGCCAGCTCACTGCGCGAGGGGGGCCACCGGAATGAGCAGTTCTTC. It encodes CASSLREGGHRNEQFF.

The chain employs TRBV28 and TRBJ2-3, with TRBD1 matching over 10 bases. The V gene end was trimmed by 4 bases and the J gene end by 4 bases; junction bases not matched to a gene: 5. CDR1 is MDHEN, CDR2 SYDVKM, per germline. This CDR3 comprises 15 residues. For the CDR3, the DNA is TGTGCCAGCAGTTCGACAGGGGGCGCGGCAGATACGCAGTATTTT. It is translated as CASSSTGGAADTQYF.

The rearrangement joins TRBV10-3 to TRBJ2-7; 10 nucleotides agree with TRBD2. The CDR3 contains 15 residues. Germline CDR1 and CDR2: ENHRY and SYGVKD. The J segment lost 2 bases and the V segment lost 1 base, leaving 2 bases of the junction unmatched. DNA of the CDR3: TGTGCCATCAGTGAGTGGACTAGCGGAGCCTACGAGCAGTACTTC. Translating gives CAISEWTSGAYEQYF.

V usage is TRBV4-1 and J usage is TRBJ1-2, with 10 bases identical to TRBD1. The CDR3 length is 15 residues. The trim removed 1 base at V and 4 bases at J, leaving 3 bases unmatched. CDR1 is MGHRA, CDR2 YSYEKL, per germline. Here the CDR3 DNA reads TGCGCCAGCAGCCAAGCGGACAGGGGGAGCTATGGCTACACCTTC. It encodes CASSQADRGSYGYTF.

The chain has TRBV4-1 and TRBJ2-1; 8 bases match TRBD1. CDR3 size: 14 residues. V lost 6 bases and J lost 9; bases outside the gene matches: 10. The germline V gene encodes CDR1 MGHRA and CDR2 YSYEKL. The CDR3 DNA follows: TGCGCCAGCAGGCGCGACAGGGGTGGACTTGAGCAGTTCTTC. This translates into CASRRDRGGLEQFF.

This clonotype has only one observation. CDR3 residues: CASSLSGDSSGANVLTF. CDR3 DNA sequence: TGTGCCAGCAGCTTAAGTGGGGACAGCTCTGGGGCCAACGTCCTGACTTTC. The chain carries TRBV7-3 and TRBJ2-6; TRBD1 agrees at 7 bases. The junction had 3 bases not matched to a gene; V was cut back by 1 base and J by 0 bases. Germline values: CDR1 SGHTA, CDR2 FQGTGA. The CDR3 has 17 residues.

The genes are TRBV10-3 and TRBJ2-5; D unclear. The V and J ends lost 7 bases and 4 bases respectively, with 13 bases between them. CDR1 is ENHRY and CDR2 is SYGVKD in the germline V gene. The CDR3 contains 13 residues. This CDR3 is CAINQNAGETQYF. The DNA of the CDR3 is TGTGCCATCAATCAAAACGCAGGAGAGACCCAGTACTTC.

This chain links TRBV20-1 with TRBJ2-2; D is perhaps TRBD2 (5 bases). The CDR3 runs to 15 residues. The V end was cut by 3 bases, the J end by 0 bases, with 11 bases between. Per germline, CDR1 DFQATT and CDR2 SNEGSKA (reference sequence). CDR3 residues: CSARTSGSNTGELFF. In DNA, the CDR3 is TGCAGTGCTAGGACATCGGGGTCGAACACCGGGGAGCTGTTTTTT.

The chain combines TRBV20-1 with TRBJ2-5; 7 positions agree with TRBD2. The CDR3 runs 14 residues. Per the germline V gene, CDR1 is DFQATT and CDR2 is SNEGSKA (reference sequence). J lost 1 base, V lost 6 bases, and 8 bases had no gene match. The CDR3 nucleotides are TGCAGTGCGCCTCCCCTAGCGGCCCAAGAGACCCAGTACTTC. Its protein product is CSAPPLAAQETQYF.

This CDR3 is CSASVPIGGVREKLFF. In DNA form, the CDR3 reads TGCAGTGCTAGTGTCCCTATCGGGGGAGTTCGTGAAAAACTGTTTTTT. This chain links TRBV20-1 with TRBJ1-4, with D possibly TRBD1 on 5 matching bases. Germline CDR1 is DFQATT and CDR2 is SNEGSKA (reference sequence). CDR3 length: 16 amino acids. The V and J ends lost 3 bases and 7 bases respectively, with 21 bases between them.

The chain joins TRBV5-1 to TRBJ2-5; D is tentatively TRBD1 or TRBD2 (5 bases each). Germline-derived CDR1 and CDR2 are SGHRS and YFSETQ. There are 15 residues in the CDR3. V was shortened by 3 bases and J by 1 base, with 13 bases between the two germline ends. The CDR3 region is CASSSVTGPQETQYF. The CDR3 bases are TGCGCCAGCAGCTCGGTAACGGGGCCCCAAGAGACCCAGTACTTC.

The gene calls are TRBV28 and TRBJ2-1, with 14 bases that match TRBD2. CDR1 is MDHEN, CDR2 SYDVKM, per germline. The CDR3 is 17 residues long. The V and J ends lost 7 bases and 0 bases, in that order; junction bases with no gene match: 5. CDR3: CASNGLAGGPSYNEQFF. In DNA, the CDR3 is TGTGCCAGCAACGGACTAGCGGGAGGTCCCTCCTACAATGAGCAGTTCTTC.

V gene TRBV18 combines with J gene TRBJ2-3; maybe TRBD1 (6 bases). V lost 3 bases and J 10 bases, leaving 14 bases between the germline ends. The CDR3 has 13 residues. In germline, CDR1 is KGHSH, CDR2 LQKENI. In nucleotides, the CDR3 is TGTGCCAGCTCACCGATAGGGACAAGTGCGCAGTATTTT. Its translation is CASSPIGTSAQYF.

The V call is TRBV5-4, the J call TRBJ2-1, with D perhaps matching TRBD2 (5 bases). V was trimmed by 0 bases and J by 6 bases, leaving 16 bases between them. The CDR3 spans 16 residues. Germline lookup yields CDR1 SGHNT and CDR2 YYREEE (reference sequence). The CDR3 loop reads CASSLGGSDPGNEQFF. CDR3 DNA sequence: TGTGCCAGCAGCTTGGGAGGGTCTGACCCAGGCAATGAGCAGTTCTTC.

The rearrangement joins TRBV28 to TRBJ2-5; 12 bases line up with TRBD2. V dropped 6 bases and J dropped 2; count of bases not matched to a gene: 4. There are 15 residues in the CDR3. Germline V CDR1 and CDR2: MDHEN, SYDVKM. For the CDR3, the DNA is TGTGCCAGCAGCCGACTAGCGGGAGCTCAAGAGACCCAGTACTTC. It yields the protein CASSRLAGAQETQYF.